In its sample, the clone carrying this T cell receptor (beta chain) was seen once. Its antigen is undetermined. Unique molecular identifiers featured in each of the TCR beta cDNA libraries. TCRdb processed the PCR reads anew with MiXCR; each CDR3 protein has one entry. The sample includes approximately 730,000 distinct CDR3 sequences, roughly 50% of them seen just once. V shed 6 bases and J 2 bases; nucleotides not matched to a gene: 6. The CDR3 spans 14 residues. Germline CDR1 DFQATT, CDR2 SNEGSKA (reference sequence). This specimen belongs to a study of post-analysis software for immune sequencing data. General study results and limits: In patients, TRBV5-6, TRBV5-1 and TRBV20-1 belonged to several TRBV segments found more frequently than in controls. Those samples that were prepared in the same batch co-clustered strongly by F measure.

This chain joins TRBV20-1 and TRBJ2-3, with 9 bases fitting TRBD2. Sequenced input: blood. The sequence came from a girl aged 10-17 years with multiple sclerosis. This chain's CDR3 is CSALAGHVTDTQYF. CDR3 DNA: TGCAGTGCCCTAGCGGGACACGTCACAGATACGCAGTATTTT.